These 19 T cell receptor beta chains originate from one sample sequenced in a study of blood T cell repertoires in COVID-19. The repertoire was sequenced with immunoSEQ multiplex PCR; TCRdb's copy has only in-frame clones and lacks some. The data show under 200,000 clones, with around 86% seen just once and about 2.6% held by the top ten. Sample: peripheral blood. All receptors derive from a woman of 80 years or more with COVID-19, enrolled during active disease.

J is TRBJ2-5 and V is TRBV5-1, with 7 bases that match TRBD2. The CDR3 totals 15 residues. The trim removed 3 bases at V and 3 bases at J, leaving 8 bases unmatched. CDR1 is SGHRS, CDR2 YFSETQ, per germline. The CDR3 reads CASSSSLAAKETQYF. The CDR3 DNA reads TGCGCCAGCAGCTCCAGTCTAGCGGCAAAAGAGACCCAGTACTTC.

The table lists this clone with a few counts. The same CDR3 can be traced to other DNA sequences in this sample. The chain has TRBV28 and TRBJ1-1; D remains unclear. The V and J ends lost 7 bases and 1 base respectively, with 7 bases between them. The V gene's germline CDR1 is MDHEN and CDR2 SYDVKM. The CDR3 extends over 12 amino acids. CDR3 nucleotides: TGTGCCAGCACGGGTCCGAACACTGAAGCTTTCTTT. This sequence encodes CASTGPNTEAFF. Full variable domain (missing parts from reference TRBV28 and TRBJ1-1): DVKVTQSSRYLVKRTGEKVFLECVQDMDHENMFWYRQDPGLGLRLIYFSYDVKMKEKGDIPEGYSVSREKKERFSLILESASTNQTSMYLCASTGPNTEAFFGQGTRLTVV.

As DNA, the CDR3 is TGTGCCAGCAGTGATATCTTGGAGGACAGGGAGCGGGGCTACACCTTC. Residues: CASSDILEDRERGYTF. The V call is TRBV6-1, the J call TRBJ1-2; 8 bases are a match to TRBD1. Germline CDR1 reads MNHNS; CDR2 reads SASEGT. The junction had 14 bases not matched to a gene; V was cut back by 3 bases and J by 8 bases. This CDR3 contains 16 residues.

The chain is built from TRBV28 and TRBJ1-1; possible D gene TRBD1, 6 bases. V was cut by 6 bases and J by 4 bases, with 15 bases left in between. The CDR3 runs to 14 residues. Germline CDR1 and CDR2: MDHEN and SYDVKM. CDR3 sequence (DNA): TGTGCCAGCAGCCTATCACAGGGTATCACTGAAGCTTTCTTT. As protein: CASSLSQGITEAFF.

This sequence joins TRBV10-3 and TRBJ2-7; 11 positions match TRBD1. CDR3 size: 15 residues. Germline V gene data show CDR1 as ENHRY and CDR2 as SYGVKD. V lost 2 bases, J lost 6 bases, and 6 bases stayed unmatched. The CDR3 loop is CAISERTGGLGEQYF. CDR3 DNA sequence: TGTGCCATCAGTGAGAGGACAGGGGGCCTAGGCGAGCAGTACTTC.

This chain joins TRBV4-2 and TRBJ2-1, with D hard to call. The CDR3 is 15 residues long. Germline assignment: CDR1 LGHNA and CDR2 YNFKEQ. Trimming pared 1 base from V and 4 bases from J, leaving 11 bases between. CDR3 DNA sequence: TGTGCCAGCAGCCAAGTGTTCAGTTTTTACAATGAGCAGTTCTTC. It is translated as CASSQVFSFYNEQFF.

This clone is a singleton in its sample. The genes are TRBV7-6 and TRBJ2-3; 7 nucleotides line up with TRBD1. Germline V CDR1 and CDR2: SGHVS, FNYEAQ. The trim removed 2 bases at V and 2 bases at J, leaving 10 bases unmatched. This CDR3 comprises 17 residues. CDR3 residues: CASSLTTGREATDTQYF. CDR3 nucleotides: TGTGCCAGCAGCTTAACGACAGGGCGAGAGGCCACAGATACGCAGTATTTT.

The chain joins TRBV19 to TRBJ1-2; D is unclear. The CDR3 runs to 15 residues. V shed 3 bases and J shed 1 base, with 12 bases lying between them. Germline CDR1 and CDR2: LNHDA and SQIVND (reference sequence). The CDR3 sequence is CASSMVTAINYGYTF. CDR3 coding DNA: TGTGCCAGTAGTATGGTAACAGCTATTAACTATGGCTACACCTTC.

The chain links TRBV9 to TRBJ2-4; weak D call: TRBD1 (6 bases). The V and J ends lost 0 bases and 1 base respectively, with 14 bases between them. The CDR3 runs 17 residues. The germline CDR1 and CDR2 sequences are SGDLS and YYNGEE. CDR3 in amino acids: CASSVEGHNKAKNIQYF. CDR3 nucleotides: TGTGCCAGCAGCGTAGAGGGACATAACAAGGCCAAAAACATTCAGTACTTC.

This clone was seen a single time. This chain joins TRBV29-1 and TRBJ1-2, with D perhaps matching TRBD1 (5 bases). Germline CDR1 reads SQVTM; CDR2 reads ANQGSEA. The CDR3 extends over 11 amino acids. V dropped 6 bases and J dropped 6 bases, with 11 bases sitting between them. The CDR3 nucleotides read TGCAGCGTGAAGGGGTTAGATGGCTACACCTTC. Translating it yields CSVKGLDGYTF.

This chain uses TRBV6-5 with TRBJ1-1; no clear D. The V end was cut by 7 bases, the J end by 5 bases, with 11 bases between. Germline-derived CDR1 and CDR2 are MNHEY and SVGAGI. CDR3 length: 12 residues. The CDR3 DNA reads as TGTGCCAGCACCCGGGGTGGTACTGAAGCTTTCTTT. Amino acid sequence: CASTRGGTEAFF.

V is TRBV11-3 and J is TRBJ2-2; 7 bases are shared with TRBD2. The CDR3 has 18 residues. V lost 5 bases to trimming and J lost 4 bases; unmatched junction nucleotides: 16. Germline V lookup: CDR1 SGHNT, CDR2 YENEEA. The CDR3 DNA is TGTGCCAGCAGCCCGTCGGCGGGAGTAGGGTCCGCCACCGGGGAGCTGTTTTTT. Encoded protein: CASSPSAGVGSATGELFF.

The chain has TRBV6-5 and TRBJ2-2, with 7 bases that match TRBD2. CDR3 length: 15 residues. J lost 1 base, V lost 7 bases, and 6 bases had no gene match. The germline V gene has CDR1 MNHEY and CDR2 SVGAGI. The CDR3 is CASKQAGLNTGELFF. CDR3 nucleotide sequence: TGTGCCAGCAAACAAGCGGGACTGAACACCGGGGAGCTGTTTTTT.

The chain carries TRBV28 and TRBJ2-6; D is unclear. Germline CDR1 and CDR2: MDHEN and SYDVKM. CDR3 size: 16 residues. Trimming took 5 bases from V and 0 from J, leaving 11 bases between them. In DNA, the CDR3 is TGTGCCAGCAGTCCCCCTGTTCCCTCTGGGGCCAACGTCCTGACTTTC. As protein: CASSPPVPSGANVLTF.

This rearrangement joins TRBV15 to TRBJ1-1; no reliable D call. V was shortened by 5 bases and J by 3 bases, with 16 bases between the two germline ends. The V gene's germline CDR1 is LNHNV and CDR2 YYDKDF (reference sequence). The length of the CDR3 is 15 residues. The CDR3 region has the DNA TGTGCCACCAGCGAATCAAAGACAAAGCACACTGAAGCTTTCTTT. Protein product: CATSESKTKHTEAFF.

The chain carries TRBV10-3 and TRBJ1-1; 9 bases map to TRBD1. CDR3 length: 15 amino acids. In germline, CDR1 is ENHRY, CDR2 SYGVKD. Unmatched junction bases numbered 11, after V lost 6 bases and J lost 6 bases. CDR3 sequence: CAIRGQGVPSAEAFF. CDR3 nucleotides: TGTGCCATCAGGGGACAGGGAGTCCCTAGCGCTGAAGCTTTCTTT.

V is TRBV5-4 and J is TRBJ2-3, with TRBD2 as a possible D gene (5 bases). Trimming left V 4 bases short and J 6 bases short, with 18 bases between. Per germline, CDR1 SGHNT and CDR2 YYREEE (reference sequence). The CDR3 totals 15 residues. CDR3 DNA sequence: TGTGCCAGCAGCCTAGGTGGAGGCTTTAGGGATACGCAGTATTTT. This encodes CASSLGGGFRDTQYF.

The chain joins TRBV6-5 to TRBJ2-7, with 10 bases lining up with TRBD2. V gave up 6 bases and J gave up 3 bases; unmatched junction bases: 8. The CDR3 spans 15 residues. In germline, CDR1 is MNHEY, CDR2 SVGAGI. The CDR3 reads CASRLTSGFNYEQYF. The CDR3 bases are TGTGCCAGCAGGCTGACTAGCGGGTTCAACTACGAGCAGTACTTC.

V gene TRBV6-5 combines with J gene TRBJ2-2; weak D call: TRBD2 (5 bases). CDR1 is MNHEY and CDR2 is SVGAGI in the germline V gene. The CDR3 length is 16 residues. V was clipped by 4 bases and J by 7 bases, with 19 bases between them. The CDR3 region is CASSSRAAGINGELFF. In DNA form, the CDR3 reads TGTGCCAGCAGTTCCCGAGCGGCCGGGATTAACGGGGAGCTGTTTTTT.